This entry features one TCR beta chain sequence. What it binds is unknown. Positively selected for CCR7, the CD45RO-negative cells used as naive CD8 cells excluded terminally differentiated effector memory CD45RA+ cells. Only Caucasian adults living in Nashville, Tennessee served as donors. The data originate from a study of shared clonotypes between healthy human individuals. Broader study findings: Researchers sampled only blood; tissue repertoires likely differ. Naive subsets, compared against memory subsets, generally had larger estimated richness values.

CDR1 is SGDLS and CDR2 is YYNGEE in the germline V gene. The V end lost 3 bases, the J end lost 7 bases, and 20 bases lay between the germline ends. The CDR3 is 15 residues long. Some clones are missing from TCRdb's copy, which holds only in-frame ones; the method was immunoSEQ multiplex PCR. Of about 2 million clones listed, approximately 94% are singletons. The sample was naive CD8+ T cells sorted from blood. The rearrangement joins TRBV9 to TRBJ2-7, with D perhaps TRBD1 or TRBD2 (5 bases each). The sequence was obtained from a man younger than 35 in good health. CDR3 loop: CASSGRGESSTEQYF. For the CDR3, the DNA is TGTGCCAGCAGCGGGAGAGGGGAGAGCTCTACGGAGCAGTACTTC. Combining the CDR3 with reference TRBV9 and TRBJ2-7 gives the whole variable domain DSGVTQTPKHLITATGQRVTLRCSPRSGDLSVYWYQQSLDQGLQFLIQYYNGEERAKGNILERFSAQQFPDLHSELNLSSLELGDSALYFCASSGRGESSTEQYFGPGTRLTVT.